The clone carrying this TCR beta chain was seen just once. The data belong to a study of shared clonotypes between healthy human individuals. In replicate PCRs of sorted subsets, roughly 210 ng DNA, approximately 28,000 T cell genomes, was used. Measured with immunoSEQ multiplex PCR; TCRdb has only the in-frame clones, and not every one. The profile shows 740,000 or so clones, more than 70% of them singletons. The ends lost 3 bases at V and 7 bases at J; junction bases unmatched: 11. This CDR3 contains 15 residues. Germline values: CDR1 MDHEN, CDR2 SYDVKM. This sequence joins TRBV28 and TRBJ2-7, with 8 bases aligning to TRBD1. The TCR sequence derives from a woman between 25 and 40 years old in good health. Sample: memory CD4+ T cells sorted from blood. As to subset: CD45RA-negative fraction. The CDR3 DNA follows: TGTGCCAGCAGTTTGATTCGGACAGGGACTCAAGAGCAGTACTTC. Translating it yields CASSLIRTGTQEQYF.